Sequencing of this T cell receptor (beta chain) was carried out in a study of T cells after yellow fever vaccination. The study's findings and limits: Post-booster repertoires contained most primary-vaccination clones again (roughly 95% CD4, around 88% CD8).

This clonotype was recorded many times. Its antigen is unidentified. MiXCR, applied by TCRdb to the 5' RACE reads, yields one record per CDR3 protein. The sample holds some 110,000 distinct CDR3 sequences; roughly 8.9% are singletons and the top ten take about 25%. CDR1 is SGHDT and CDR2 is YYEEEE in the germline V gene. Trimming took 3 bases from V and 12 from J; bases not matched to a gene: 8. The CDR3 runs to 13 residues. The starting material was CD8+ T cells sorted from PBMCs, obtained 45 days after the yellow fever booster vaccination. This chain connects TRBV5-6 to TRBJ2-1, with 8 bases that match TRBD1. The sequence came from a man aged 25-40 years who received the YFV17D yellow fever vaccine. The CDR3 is CASSSTGAERQFF. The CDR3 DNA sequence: TGTGCCAGCAGCTCGACAGGGGCAGAAAGGCAGTTCTTC.